This T cell receptor beta chain was profiled in a study of blood T cell repertoires in COVID-19 (dated by TCRdb to about 2020). Regarding the complete study: The collaborator samples originated in the United States, Italy and Spain and spanned the acute and convalescent phases of COVID-19. The prospective study material was composed of cDNA or gDNA derived from T cells, B-cell-depleted T cells, or PBMCs. Deeply sampled blood TCRbeta repertoires from subjects exposed to, actively infected with, or recovered from COVID-19 were included in the dataset. The repertoires were released in a freely available public database meant as a resource for research on the immune response to SARS-CoV-2. Samples came from the ongoing ImmuneRACE study (first 160 participants) plus 1,254 subjects from 6 global collaborators. A de-identified subject ID, COVID-19 status, age in years and sex were almost always included in the sample metadata. Where HLA class I and class II types were available, the types were taken from metadata supplied by the sample provider, not from assay-based typing.

What the study reported, not specific to this receptor: How much clinical and demographic metadata was included differed by source and by participant, and the metadata was provided uncurated.

On this clone itself: Which antigen it targets is not known. The input lacks base qualities; no much larger clone sits a single base away.

From its cysteine to its phenylalanine, the CDR3 spans 12 amino acids. The entry retains the CDR3 DNA only, 36 bases that are in frame from base 1. V is shortened by 2 bases, J by 4 bases, and the region joining them spans 2 bases. Collaborating institutions collected whole blood in K2EDTA tubes following their own protocols. For TCRbeta analysis, collaborators shipped samples as frozen whole blood, isolated PBMCs, or DNA extracted from either of those sample types. The immunoSEQ Assay, a bias-controlled multiplex PCR, was used to amplify TCRbeta CDR3 regions from genomic DNA. As for how the authors treated the data: Within the assay, amplification of reference gene primers was used to estimate how many nucleated cells each sample contained. Sequence reads were collapsed and filtered to measure the absolute abundance of every unique TCRbeta CDR3 rearrangement. For each sample, productive Simpson clonality was calculated by taking the square root of Simpson's diversity index across productive rearrangements. TCRdb obtained this table from immuneACCESS and retained in-frame rearrangements with V and J assigned. These tables miss some clones; where compared with another copy, unresolved V genes account for less than half of the shortfall, and the remainder is unexplained. That table furnishes V, J and clone size, whereas the DNA furnished D and trimming. In all, the sample holds about 120,000 clones, and roughly 74% of those were seen once. 5.5% of the sample is held by the ten biggest clonotypes.

Sample: peripheral blood. The rearranged segments are TRBV12-3 or TRBV12-4 and TRBJ1-4, with the D gene call left open. The sequence derives from a man between 60 and 75 years old with acute or convalescent COVID-19. The CDR3 loop reads CASSLLNEKLFF. The nucleotide sequence reads as follows: TGTGCCAGCAGTTTACTTAATGAAAAACTGTTTTTT.